This TCR beta chain was profiled in a study of CD8+CD57+ T cells in acquired aplastic anemia (dated by TCRdb to the late 2010s). With respect to the entire study: DNA extracted from sorted CD4+ and CD8+ cells had a mean of roughly 3.3 ug, with a range of roughly 0.2 to 27.4 ug. Mean read counts for healthy donor samples were around 10 million for CD4+ cells and some 11 million for CD8+ cells.

TCR repertoires of sorted CD4+ and CD8+ blood T cells from severe aplastic anemia patients and healthy subjects were deep-sequenced in the study. Ficoll-Paque density gradient centrifugation was used to isolate peripheral blood mononuclear cells. Before DNA extraction, CD4+ and CD8+ T cells were sorted by FACS or by magnetic beads. Including cysteine and phenylalanine, the CDR3 has 13 amino acids. Only CDR3 DNA remains: 39 bases, in frame from the first base. Taken from the germline V gene (reference sequence), the CDR1 and CDR2 loops are SEHNR and FQNEAQ. V is shortened by 2 bases, J by 1 base, and the region joining them spans 5 bases. Genomic DNA was used as template for profiling of TCR beta VDJ combinations and CDR3 sequences. An Illumina HiSeq 2000 was the platform used for TCR repertoire sequencing. In the source study's methods: TRBV/TRBJ rearrangement plots, CDR3 size and DJ length profiles, and Simpson's diversity index were used to assess repertoires. The most abundant DNA sequence in the deep sequencing data was taken as the immunodominant clone. CDR3 amino acid sequences were screened for sharing across subjects and were compared with published repertoires and the VDJdb database. TCRdb reprocessed the public reads (quality trimming at Q25 with fastp, clone calling with MiXCR) and kept in-frame beta chains. Rows matching on CDR3 protein sequence are summarized as one entry with the most common DNA and genes. These V and J calls originate from TCRdb's pipeline instead of the authors' own analysis. The sample includes more than 150,000 distinct CDR3 sequences, with 40% to 50% observed a single time. The ten largest clones take up under 3.5% of the sample.

Paper-wide results and their limitations: Approximately 31 CD8+ CDR3 sequences were found in both patients and controls but appeared to be highly expressed in patients and within the immunodominant clones of the patients. Patients and healthy controls showed no significant difference in CD8+ Simpson's diversity (P=0.060).

For this clonotype: This receptor's antigen is unknown. The input lacks base qualities; no much larger clone sits a single base away.

The chain links TRBV7-9 with TRBJ1-1, with the identity of the D gene unclear. The receptor was isolated from a human donor in good health. The sequencing input was sorted CD4+, CD8+, or CD8+CD57+ T cells (not recorded which) from PBMCs. The base sequence is TGTGCCAGCAGCTTAAGAAAGAACACTGAAGCTTTCTTT. This is translated as CASSLRKNTEAFF.